These T cell receptor beta chains were read from a single sample in a study of T cell responses to AZD1222 COVID-19 vaccine. Profiled with immunoSEQ multiplex PCR; TCRdb holds only in-frame clones, not every one. The sample lists 70,000 or so clones, over 80% occurring once. The source was peripheral blood, collected 28 days after the second AZD1222 dose. The source is an adult who received the AZD1222 COVID-19 vaccine. Each CDR3 is given with its conserved first and last residue. D genes are given only for firm matches. Some rows have no size entry. The others give once, few or many, or a class for an expanded clone.

TRBV5-8	.	.	TRBJ1-5	CASSLDRGFMSNQPQHF	TGTGCCAGCAGCTTGGACCGGGGTTTTATGAGCAATCAGCCCCAGCATTTT
TRBV12-5	TRBD1	.	TRBJ1-1	CASGLGQGNTEAFF	TGTGCTAGTGGTCTAGGACAGGGGAACACTGAAGCTTTCTTT
TRBV15	.	.	TRBJ1-5	CATSRDGSTSQPQHF	TGTGCCACCAGCAGAGATGGGTCGACAAGTCAGCCCCAGCATTTT
TRBV10-2	.	.	TRBJ1-2	CASRKKQGAARGDYGYTF	TGCGCCAGCAGAAAAAAACAAGGGGCCGCCCGGGGGGACTATGGCTACACCTTC
TRBV6-6	TRBD1	once	TRBJ1-1	CASSYQQGDTEAFF	TGTGCCAGCAGTTACCAACAGGGGGACACTGAAGCTTTCTTT
TRBV29-1	.	.	TRBJ1-1	CSVEDLNFGAFF	TGCAGCGTTGAAGATCTTAATTTTGGGGCTTTCTTT
TRBV11-2	.	.	TRBJ1-1	CASSRSRNTEAFF	TGTGCCAGCAGCCGCTCACGGAACACTGAAGCTTTCTTT
TRBV19	.	.	TRBJ2-7	CASSMGWGEQYF	TGTGCCAGTAGTATGGGGTGGGGCGAGCAGTACTTC
TRBV11-3	.	few	TRBJ2-1	CASSSSRVNEQFF	TGTGCCAGCAGCTCCAGCAGGGTTAATGAGCAGTTCTTC
TRBV27	.	once	TRBJ1-2	CASSPIGRTEDYGYTF	TGTGCCAGCAGCCCCATAGGTCGGACAGAAGACTATGGCTACACCTTC
TRBV29-1	.	.	TRBJ2-2	CSVSYGDTGELFF	TGCAGCGTTAGCTATGGGGACACCGGGGAGCTGTTTTTT
TRBV5-1	.	.	TRBJ1-5	CASSAGADQPQHF	TGCGCCAGCTCAGCGGGAGCCGATCAGCCCCAGCATTTT
TRBV19	TRBD2	.	TRBJ2-1	CASSIDPVAGNNEQFF	TGTGCCAGTAGTATAGATCCGGTAGCGGGGAACAATGAGCAGTTCTTC